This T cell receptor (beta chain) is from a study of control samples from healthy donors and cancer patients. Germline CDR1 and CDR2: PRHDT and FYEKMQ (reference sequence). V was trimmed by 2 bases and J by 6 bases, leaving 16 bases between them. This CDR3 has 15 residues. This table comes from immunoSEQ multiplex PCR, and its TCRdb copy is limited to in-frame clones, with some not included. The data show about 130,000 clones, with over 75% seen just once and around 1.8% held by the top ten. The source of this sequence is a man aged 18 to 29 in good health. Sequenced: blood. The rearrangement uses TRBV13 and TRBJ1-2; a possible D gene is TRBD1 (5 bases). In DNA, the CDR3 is TGTGCCAGCAGCTTAAGGCTGGGGCCCGAGGATGGCTACACCTTC. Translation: CASSLRLGPEDGYTF.